This T cell receptor delta chain was profiled in a study of γδ T cells in repeated Plasmodium falciparum infection (dated by TCRdb to about 2021). For context, the study as a whole: The natural-infection arm enrolled Malian children exposed to intense seasonal malaria transmission, compared against age and gender matched Australian children. Malian gammadelta TCR repertoires were analysed cross-sectionally during no-transmission periods and longitudinally across acute febrile malaria episodes. Roughly 5 malaria-naive U.S. adults underwent four controlled human malaria infections by bites from P. falciparum NF54-infected Anopheles stephensi mosquitoes over about 630 days. Samples from controlled-infection subjects were taken at baseline, right before selected infections, and 21 days after each infection. The study examined how repeated Plasmodium falciparum infection shapes the human gammadelta T cell repertoire, using natural infection in Mali and controlled human malaria infection.

The germline V gene specifies TSWWSYY as CDR1 and QGS as CDR2. V lost 8 bases and J lost 0 bases; the stretch between them is 4 bases long. The CDR3 goes from the cysteine to the phenylalanine over 11 residues. Left in the record is the CDR3 DNA by itself, 33 bases read in frame from the first base. Receptor libraries were prepared by multiplex PCR. The sample was run on an Illumina MiSeq. Each sorted gammadelta T cell sample was sequenced for both the TCR gamma (TRG) and TCR delta (TRD) chains. In the authors' own workflow: Clonotype tree plots, accumulated frequency of the top 20 clonotypes, diversity index (DI) and D75 metrics were included in the repertoire analyses. After TCRdb called clones again from the public reads with CATT, rows with identical DNA were merged. The V and J calls were not made by the authors but by TCRdb's processing. Within this sample are 90,000 to 95,000 delta-chain clones, with more than 0.85% of them counted one time only. 9.6% of the sample goes to the ten largest clones.

General study outcomes and caveats: Vgamma9/Vdelta2+ TCR repertoires showed a highly stable polyclonal repertoire over time and infection, with many inter-individual overlapping TCRgamma sequences. The controlled-infection cohort was small, limiting analysis of inter-individual variability in gammadelta T cell responses. Compared with Australian children, Malian children appeared to have Vdelta2-negative gammadelta TCR repertoires that were more clonally expanded, less diverse and less shared. The Malian cohort came from a small rural village of predominantly one ethnic group, limiting generalizability. In Vdelta2-negative gammadelta TCR repertoires, which were largely Vdelta1+, repeated controlled infections appeared to drive waves of new clonotype selection.

In the case of this clone: Which antigen it targets is not known. The TCRdb record carries a much larger clone's protein, which differs from this DNA's translation at residue 4; a read error is the likely cause, and the protein listed here is the DNA translation.

For bulk TCR repertoire analysis, Vgamma9/Vdelta2+ and Vdelta2-negative gammadelta T cell populations were isolated by flow sorting from peripheral blood mononuclear cells. Material for sequencing was gamma-delta T cells from blood. The TCR originated in a pool of human donors (malaria-infected and uninfected, not separated). The chain links TRDV1 with TRDJ1, with no reliable assignment of the D segment. The CDR3 region has the sequence CALPYTDKLIF. The sequence in DNA is TGTGCTCTTCCGTACACCGATAAACTCATCTTT.